These 30 T cell receptor beta chains originate from one sample sequenced in a study of blood T cell repertoires in COVID-19. Some clones are missing from TCRdb's copy, which holds only in-frame ones; the method was immunoSEQ multiplex PCR. The table has 160,000 or so clones, roughly nine tenths seen once. Material: peripheral blood. The receptors were gathered from a man aged 60 to 69 with acute or convalescent COVID-19.

CDR3 amino acids: CACGQLNTEAFF. The CDR3, as DNA: TGTGCCTGCGGACAGCTGAACACTGAAGCTTTCTTT. The chain recombines TRBV6-5 with TRBJ1-1, with a weak D call TRBD1 (6 bases). There are 12 residues in the CDR3. Looked up from germline, CDR1 is MNHEY and CDR2 is SVGAGI. V lost 11 bases and J 0 bases, leaving 10 bases between the germline ends.

This clone was detected only once. The CDR3 DNA reads as TGTGCCAGCCTATCACAGGGGACAACCAAATATGGCTACACCTTC. This translates into CASLSQGTTKYGYTF. The gene calls are TRBV6-5 and TRBJ1-2, with TRBD1 matching over 7 bases. The CDR3 length is 15 residues. V was clipped by 8 bases and J by 5 bases; unmatched bases: 14. Germline V gene sequence: CDR1 MNHEY, CDR2 SVGAGI.

The J gene is TRBJ2-3, the V gene TRBV5-4; TRBD1 aligns across 9 bases. J gave up 3 bases and V 10 bases, and 6 bases lay outside the gene matches. Germline CDR1 is SGHNT and CDR2 is YYREEE (reference sequence). The CDR3 is 13 amino acids. The CDR3 here is CAAGGQGTDTQYF. The CDR3 DNA follows: TGTGCCGCAGGGGGACAGGGTACAGATACGCAGTATTTT.

The rearrangement joins TRBV7-2 to TRBJ2-1; 9 nucleotides align to TRBD2. The V gene end was trimmed by 8 bases and the J gene end by 3 bases; junction bases not matched to a gene: 2. CDR3 length: 13 amino acids. Germline V gene sequence: CDR1 SGHTA, CDR2 FQGNSA. CDR3 nucleotides: TGTGCCAGCGGGACTAGCTACTACAATGAGCAGTTCTTC. Amino acid sequence: CASGTSYYNEQFF.

J is TRBJ1-1 and V is TRBV6-5; TRBD1 agrees at 7 bases. CDR1 MNHEY and CDR2 SVGAGI come from the germline V gene. This CDR3 comprises 14 residues. The V segment lost 7 bases and the J segment 1 base; nucleotides outside the gene matches: 6. CDR3 DNA sequence: TGTGCCAGCAACCCGGACAGGAAGAACACTGAAGCTTTCTTT. Translated: CASNPDRKNTEAFF.

The chain uses TRBV6-4 and TRBJ2-3; tentatively, D is TRBD2 (7 bases). CDR1 and CDR2 (germline): MRHNA, SNTAGT. The CDR3 has 15 residues. The V end lost 7 bases, the J end lost 0 bases, and 14 bases lay between the germline ends. CDR3 sequence (DNA): TGTGCCAGCACAAGTCGGGGGGCGAGCACAGATACGCAGTATTTT. Translated, it gives CASTSRGASTDTQYF.

The genes are TRBV29-1 and TRBJ1-2, with a tentative D call TRBD1 (5 bases). The CDR3 extends over 12 amino acids. The V and J ends lost 7 bases and 2 bases respectively, with 11 bases between them. Germline V CDR1 and CDR2: SQVTM, ANQGSEA. Written as DNA, the CDR3 is TGCAGCGCCGGGACTTCAAACTATGGCTACACCTTC. Protein sequence: CSAGTSNYGYTF.

The chain couples TRBV7-3 to TRBJ2-6, with TRBD1 identical over 9 bases. Trimming took 5 bases from V and 2 from J; bases not matched to a gene: 7. CDR3 size: 17 residues. Per germline, CDR1 SGHTA and CDR2 FQGTGA. The CDR3 nucleotides read TGTGCCAGCAGCAAACAGGGGGCGCAAGCTGGGGCCAACGTCCTGACTTTC. It translates to CASSKQGAQAGANVLTF. Combining the CDR3 with reference TRBV7-3 and TRBJ2-6 gives the whole variable domain GAGVSQTPSNKVTEKGKYVELRCDPISGHTALYWYRQSLGQGPEFLIYFQGTGAADDSGLPNDRFFAVRPEGSVSTLKIQRTERGDSAVYLCASSKQGAQAGANVLTFGAGSRLTVL.

This clone was detected a few times. This CDR3 is also generated by other DNA sequences in the sample. J is TRBJ2-2 and V is TRBV7-2; D unclear. The CDR3 runs 13 residues. V lost 4 bases and J lost 0, with 3 bases in between. Germline loops: CDR1 SGHTA, CDR2 FQGNSA. The CDR3 nucleotides read TGTGCCAGCAGCTCAGCGAACACCGGGGAGCTGTTTTTT. It specifies CASSSANTGELFF. Variable domain in full (rest from reference TRBV7-2 and TRBJ2-2): GAGVSQSPSNKVTEKGKDVELRCDPISGHTALYWYRQSLGQGLEFLIYFQGNSAPDKSGLPSDRFSAERTGGSVSTLTIQRTQQEDSAVYLCASSSANTGELFFGEGSRLTVL.

To note about this clone: The sample has other DNA sequences that encode this CDR3 too. CDR3 coding DNA: TGCAGTGCTAGGGACAGCTATGGCTACACCTTC. As protein: CSARDSYGYTF. This chain joins TRBV20-1 and TRBJ1-2, with D perhaps matching TRBD1 (6 bases). The V gene's germline CDR1 is DFQATT and CDR2 SNEGSKA (reference sequence). With 3 bases removed from V and 4 bases from J, the gap between germline ends came to 6 bases. This CDR3 contains 11 residues.

The rearrangement links TRBV19 to TRBJ1-2; D unresolved. The V end lost 3 bases, the J end lost 0 bases, and 11 bases lay between the germline ends. This CDR3 contains 15 residues. The V gene's germline CDR1 is LNHDA and CDR2 SQIVND (reference sequence). The CDR3 here is CASSIGGSANYGYTF. The DNA for the CDR3 is TGTGCCAGTAGTATCGGAGGGTCAGCTAACTATGGCTACACCTTC.

The gene calls are TRBV6-5 and TRBJ1-6; 9 nucleotides match TRBD1. The CDR3 has 14 residues. With 7 bases clipped from V and 7 bases from J, the junction kept 5 bases outside the gene matches. In germline, CDR1 is MNHEY, CDR2 SVGAGI. The CDR3 sequence is CASKPGQGNSPLHF. Written as DNA, the CDR3 is TGTGCCAGCAAGCCGGGACAGGGCAATTCACCCCTCCACTTT.

This chain joins TRBV2 and TRBJ1-6; D is uncertain. The CDR3 runs 14 residues. Trimming stripped 4 bases from V and 8 bases from J, with 12 bases between. Germline loops: CDR1 SNHLY, CDR2 FYNNEI. The DNA for the CDR3 is TGTGCCAGCAGTGTTTCCCGAGGCTATTCACCCCTCCACTTT. This sequence encodes CASSVSRGYSPLHF.

The J gene is TRBJ1-4, the V gene TRBV4-3, with a weak D call TRBD1 (5 bases). Germline CDR1 LGHNA, CDR2 YSLEER. The V end lost 2 bases, the J end lost 8 bases, and 15 bases lay between the germline ends. The CDR3 totals 15 residues. CDR3 residues: CASSQSTGLGEKLFF. CDR3 in DNA: TGCGCCAGCAGCCAAAGTACAGGTTTAGGGGAAAAACTGTTTTTT.

The chain employs TRBV6-5 and TRBJ1-5; D gene unclear. Germline CDR1 reads MNHEY; CDR2 reads SVGAGI. This CDR3 is built from 12 residues. Trimming removed 2 bases at V and 5 bases at J, with 4 bases between. The CDR3 region is CASSYGDQPQHF. The CDR3 nucleotides read TGTGCCAGCAGTTACGGAGATCAGCCCCAGCATTTT.

V and J are TRBV9 and TRBJ2-6; D is uncertain. V lost 0 bases, J lost 0 bases, and 7 bases lay in between. CDR1 is SGDLS and CDR2 is YYNGEE in the germline V gene. The length of the CDR3 is 16 residues. CDR3 DNA sequence: TGTGCCAGCAGCGTAGCTGGCAGCTCTGGGGCCAACGTCCTGACTTTC. This gives the protein CASSVAGSSGANVLTF.

This clone was seen once. The chain recombines TRBV18 with TRBJ2-1, with TRBD1 matching 7 bases. The CDR3 loop spans 14 amino acids. CDR1 KGHSH and CDR2 LQKENI come from the germline V gene. Trimming took 3 bases from V and 7 from J; bases not matched to a gene: 6. The CDR3 bases are TGTGCCAGCTCACCGGGACAGCGGAATAATGAGCAGTTCTTC. It specifies CASSPGQRNNEQFF.

This chain connects TRBV9 to TRBJ2-5, with D uncertain. The CDR3 is 11 amino acids. V lost 3 bases to trimming and J lost 2 bases, with 2 bases between them. Germline V CDR1 and CDR2: SGDLS, YYNGEE. CDR3 sequence: CASSAQETQYF. The CDR3 nucleotides read TGTGCCAGCAGCGCGCAAGAGACCCAGTACTTC.

The V and J genes are TRBV5-1 and TRBJ1-4, with 7 positions matching TRBD1. Per germline, CDR1 SGHRS and CDR2 YFSETQ. There are 13 residues in the CDR3. With V trimmed by 6 bases and J by 8 bases, 7 bases remained unmatched. The DNA of the CDR3 is TGCGCCAGCAAACAGGGGACGGGGGAAAAACTGTTTTTT. Translating gives CASKQGTGEKLFF.

The V gene is TRBV2, the J gene TRBJ1-6; D unresolved. In germline, CDR1 is SNHLY, CDR2 FYNNEI. This CDR3 has 18 amino acids. Trimming removed 2 bases from V and 7 bases from J, with 21 bases in between. In DNA, the CDR3 is TGTGCCAGCAGTGAACCCTTTGAGGGCAGCTCTGGAAATTCACCCCTCCACTTT. Translation: CASSEPFEGSSGNSPLHF.

V gene TRBV5-6 combines with J gene TRBJ1-3; the D gene is possibly TRBD1 (5 bases). The germline V and J ends were trimmed by 0 bases and 1 base, with 5 bases remaining between them. CDR3 length: 14 residues. The germline V gene has CDR1 SGHDT and CDR2 YYEEEE. CDR3 DNA sequence: TGTGCCAGCAGCTTGGGACAGTCTGGAAACACCATATATTTT. It codes for CASSLGQSGNTIYF. The full variable domain, with the rest looked up from reference TRBV5-6 and TRBJ1-3, is DAGVTQSPTHLIKTRGQQVTLRCSPKSGHDTVSWYQQALGQGPQFIFQYYEEEERQRGNFPDRFSGHQFPNYSSELNVNALLLGDSALYLCASSLGQSGNTIYFGEGSWLTVV.

The chain joins TRBV6-6 to TRBJ1-2, with TRBD1 matching over 10 bases. CDR1 and CDR2 from the germline V gene are MNHNY and SVGAGI (reference sequence). V lost 8 bases to trimming and J lost 7 bases; unmatched junction nucleotides: 7. CDR3 length: 13 residues. CDR3 loop: CASGTTGGSGYTF. DNA of the CDR3: TGTGCCAGCGGGACGACAGGGGGCTCTGGCTACACCTTC.

The V gene is TRBV5-6, the J gene TRBJ1-5; unclear D gene. V was cut by 2 bases and J by 0 bases, with 15 bases left in between. The CDR3 consists of 17 residues. From germline, CDR1 is SGHDT and CDR2 YYEEEE. The CDR3 coding sequence is TGTGCCAGCAGCTTATCTGGCAGCGGCGCTAGCAATCAGCCCCAGCATTTT. Its translation: CASSLSGSGASNQPQHF.

This chain links TRBV29-1 with TRBJ2-7; TRBD2 might be the D (5 bases). Germline CDR1 and CDR2: SQVTM and ANQGSEA. This CDR3 has 16 amino acids. Trimming left V 7 bases short and J 1 base short, with 23 bases between. CDR3 DNA sequence: TGCAGCGACTTGAGGGCTCCCTCCCCCTGTTCCTACGAGCAGTACTTC. Its protein is CSDLRAPSPCSYEQYF.

V gene TRBV4-2 combines with J gene TRBJ1-5; D is possibly TRBD1 (5 bases). With 1 base removed from V and 7 bases from J, the gap between germline ends came to 20 bases. Germline loops: CDR1 LGHNA, CDR2 YNFKEQ. The length of the CDR3 is 17 residues. The DNA for the CDR3 is TGTGCCAGCAGCCAAGTCGGGGGAGGGAGTTTGAACCAGCCCCAGCATTTT. This gives the protein CASSQVGGGSLNQPQHF.

The gene calls are TRBV30 and TRBJ1-2; the D is unclear. Germline V lookup: CDR1 GTSNPN, CDR2 SVGIG (reference sequence). V shed 0 bases and J shed 5 bases, with 13 bases lying between them. The CDR3 length is 14 residues. CDR3 DNA sequence: TGTGCCTGGAGTGTACAGTGGGCAGTTTATGGCTACACCTTC. This codes for CAWSVQWAVYGYTF.

V usage is TRBV7-9 and J usage is TRBJ1-1, with D perhaps TRBD1 (6 bases). CDR3 size: 15 residues. Germline V gene data show CDR1 as SEHNR and CDR2 as FQNEAQ (reference sequence). Trimming removed 0 bases from V and 4 bases from J, with 12 bases in between. The CDR3 coding sequence is TGTGCCAGCAGCTTAGCGGCGGGGGGCGGCACTGAAGCTTTCTTT. Protein: CASSLAAGGGTEAFF.

J is TRBJ2-3 and V is TRBV25-1, with 9 bases lining up with TRBD1. The length of the CDR3 is 16 residues. V was pared by 3 bases and J by 3 bases, with 7 bases of the junction left unmatched. Germline CDR1 and CDR2: MGHDK and SYGVNS. This CDR3 reads CASSDTGTGRTDTQYF. CDR3 coding DNA: TGTGCCAGCAGTGACACCGGGACAGGGAGAACAGATACGCAGTATTTT.

This clone was seen a few times. This chain joins TRBV3-1 (or the pseudogene TRBV3-2) and TRBJ2-1, with TRBD1 identical over 7 bases. Germline V gene lookup returns CDR1 LGHDT and CDR2 YNNKEL (reference sequence). Losses at the gene ends were 3 bases for V and 8 bases for J; bases not matched to a gene: 13. The CDR3 is 16 amino acids. CDR3 coding DNA: TGTGCCAGCAGCCACGTCGGGACAGAGAGAAGGTATGAGCAGTTCTTC. Translated, it gives CASSHVGTERRYEQFF.

The chain has TRBV3-1 (or the pseudogene TRBV3-2) and TRBJ2-3; TRBD2 aligns across 9 bases. Germline lookup yields CDR1 LGHDT and CDR2 YNNKEL (reference sequence). The CDR3 runs to 14 residues. V trimming: 7 bases; J trimming: 3 bases; junction bases outside the gene matches: 5. In DNA, the CDR3 is TGTGCCAGCAAGCGGCGGGGGGGAACAGATACGCAGTATTTT. This codes for CASKRRGGTDTQYF.